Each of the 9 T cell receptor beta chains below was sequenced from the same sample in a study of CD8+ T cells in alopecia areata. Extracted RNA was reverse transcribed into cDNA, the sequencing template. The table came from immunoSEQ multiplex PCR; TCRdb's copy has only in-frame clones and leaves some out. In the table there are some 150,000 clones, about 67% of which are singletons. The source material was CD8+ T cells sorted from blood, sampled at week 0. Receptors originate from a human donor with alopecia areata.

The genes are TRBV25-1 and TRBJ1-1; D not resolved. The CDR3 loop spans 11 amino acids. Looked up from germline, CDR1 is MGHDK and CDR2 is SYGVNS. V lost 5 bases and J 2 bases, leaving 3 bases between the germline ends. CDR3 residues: CASSSNTEAFF. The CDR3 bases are TGTGCCAGCAGTTCCAACACTGAAGCTTTCTTT. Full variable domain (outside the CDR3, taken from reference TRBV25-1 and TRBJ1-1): EADIYQTPRYLVIGTGKKITLECSQTMGHDKMYWYQQDPGMELHLIHYSYGVNSTEKGDLSSESTVSRIRTEHFPLTLESARPSHTSQYLCASSSNTEAFFGQGTRLTVV.

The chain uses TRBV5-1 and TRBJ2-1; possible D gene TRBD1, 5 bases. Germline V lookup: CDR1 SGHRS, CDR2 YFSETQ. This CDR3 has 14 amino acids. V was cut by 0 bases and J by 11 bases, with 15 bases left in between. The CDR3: CASSLVTDPRKQFF. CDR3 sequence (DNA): TGCGCCAGCAGCTTGGTGACAGACCCCAGGAAGCAGTTCTTC. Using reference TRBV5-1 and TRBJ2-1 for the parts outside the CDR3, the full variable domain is KAGVTQTPRYLIKTRGQQVTLSCSPISGHRSVSWYQQTPGQGLQFLFEYFSETQRNKGNFPGRFSGRQFSNSRSEMNVSTLELGDSALYLCASSLVTDPRKQFFGPGTRLTVL.

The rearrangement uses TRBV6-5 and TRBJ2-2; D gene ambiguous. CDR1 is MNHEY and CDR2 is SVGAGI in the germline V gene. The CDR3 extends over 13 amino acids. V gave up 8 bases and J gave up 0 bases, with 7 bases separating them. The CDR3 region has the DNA TGTGCCAGCTCGGAACCGAACACCGGGGAGCTGTTTTTT. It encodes CASSEPNTGELFF.

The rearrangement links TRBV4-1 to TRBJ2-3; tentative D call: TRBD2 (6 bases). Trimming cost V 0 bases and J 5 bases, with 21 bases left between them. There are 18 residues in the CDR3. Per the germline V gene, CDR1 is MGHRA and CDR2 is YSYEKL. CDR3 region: CASSQDQVRDPEGDTQYF. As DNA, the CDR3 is TGCGCCAGCAGCCAAGATCAAGTGCGGGATCCTGAGGGAGATACGCAGTATTTT.

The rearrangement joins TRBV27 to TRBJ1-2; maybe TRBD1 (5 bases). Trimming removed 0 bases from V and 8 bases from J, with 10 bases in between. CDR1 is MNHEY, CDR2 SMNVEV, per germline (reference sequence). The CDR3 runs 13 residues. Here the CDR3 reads CASSLSSGGGYTF. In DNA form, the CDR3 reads TGTGCCAGCAGTTTATCGTCGGGGGGAGGCTACACCTTC.

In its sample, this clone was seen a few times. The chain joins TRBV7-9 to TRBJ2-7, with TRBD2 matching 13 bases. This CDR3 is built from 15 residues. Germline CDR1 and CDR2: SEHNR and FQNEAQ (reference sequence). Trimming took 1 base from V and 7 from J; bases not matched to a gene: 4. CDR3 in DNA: TGTGCCAGCAGCTTAGTAGCGACTAGCGGGGGGGAGCAGTACTTC. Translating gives CASSLVATSGGEQYF.

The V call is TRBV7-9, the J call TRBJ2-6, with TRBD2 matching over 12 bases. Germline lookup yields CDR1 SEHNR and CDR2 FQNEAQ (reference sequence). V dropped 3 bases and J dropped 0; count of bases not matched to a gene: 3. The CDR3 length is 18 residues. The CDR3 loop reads CASSFTSGGHSGANVLTF. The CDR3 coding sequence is TGTGCCAGCAGCTTCACTAGCGGGGGGCACTCTGGGGCCAACGTCCTGACTTTC. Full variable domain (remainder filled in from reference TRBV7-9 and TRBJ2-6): DTGVSQNPRHKITKRGQNVTFRCDPISEHNRLYWYRQTLGQGPEFLTYFQNEAQLEKSRLLSDRFSAERPKGSFSTLEIQRTEQGDSAMYLCASSFTSGGHSGANVLTFGAGSRLTVL.

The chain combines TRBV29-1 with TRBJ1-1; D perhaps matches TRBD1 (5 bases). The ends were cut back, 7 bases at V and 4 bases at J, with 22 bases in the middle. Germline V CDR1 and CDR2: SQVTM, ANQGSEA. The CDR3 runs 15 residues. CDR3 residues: CSAPTPGRESTEAFF. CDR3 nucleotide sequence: TGCAGCGCCCCAACTCCGGGACGCGAATCCACTGAAGCTTTCTTT.

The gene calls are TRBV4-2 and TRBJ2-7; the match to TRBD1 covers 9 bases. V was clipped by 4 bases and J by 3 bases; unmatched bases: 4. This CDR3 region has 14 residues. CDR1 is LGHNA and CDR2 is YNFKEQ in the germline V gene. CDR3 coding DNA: TGTGCCAGCAGCCCCGGGACAGGGAACTACGAGCAGTACTTC. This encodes CASSPGTGNYEQYF.